A selection of T cell receptor beta chains follows, all from one sample in a study of cytomegalovirus exposure and HLA in healthy donors. Assay used: immunoSEQ multiplex PCR; TCRdb lists only in-frame clones, some missing. Altogether 150,000 to 200,000 clones are present, 75% to 80% being singletons, with the ten largest covering approximately 2.6%. Sample: PBMCs. These receptors were taken from a female donor in good health and CMV-seronegative. CDR3s include the opening cysteine and the closing phenylalanine or tryptophan. Fields, in order: D gene, V gene, clone size, J gene, CDR3 DNA, CDR3 protein. The D gene is left open where the match is weak. Only part of the rows carry a size: once, few, many, or a class if the clone is expanded.

>TRBD1|TRBV28|once|TRBJ1-3
TGTGCCAGCAGTTTCCTTGCACTCCCGGGGACAGGGGCTGGAAACACCATATATTTT
CASSFLALPGTGAGNTIYF
>-|TRBV5-1|-|TRBJ1-1
TGCGCCAGCAGTCCTGGGGGGGTCGTGACTGAAGCTTTCTTT
CASSPGGVVTEAFF
>TRBD2|TRBV28|few|TRBJ2-4
TGTGCCAGCAGTTTTCCTAGCGGGGGGGCCAAAAACATTCAGTACTTC
CASSFPSGGAKNIQYF
>TRBD2|TRBV7-2|-|TRBJ2-7
TGTGCCAGCAGCTTGCTAGCGGGAGAGAAGTACGAGCAGTACTTC
CASSLLAGEKYEQYF
>TRBD2|TRBV6-5|-|TRBJ2-5
TGTGCCAGCAGTCCTTTGAGAAGCGGGGGAGAGACCCAGTACTTC
CASSPLRSGGETQYF
>-|TRBV28|-|TRBJ1-1
TGTGCCAGCAGTTTGGTGGCCACTGAAGCTTTCTTT
CASSLVATEAFF
>TRBD1|TRBV5-5|once|TRBJ1-1
TGTGCCAGCAGCTTTGCGGGACAGGCCACTGAAGCTTTCTTT
CASSFAGQATEAFF
>-|TRBV13|few|TRBJ2-5
TGTGCCAGCAGCTTAGATCGGGGAGAGACCCAGTACTTC
CASSLDRGETQYF
>TRBD1|TRBV19|once|TRBJ2-7
TGTGCCAGTAGTATACAGGGGGCCTCCGAGCAGTACTTC
CASSIQGASEQYF
>TRBD1|TRBV4-3|few|TRBJ2-6
TGCGCCAGCAGCCAAGAAACGGGACAGTACTCTGGGGCCAACGTCCTGACTTTC
CASSQETGQYSGANVLTF
>-|TRBV5-8|many|TRBJ1-2
TGTGCCAGCAGCTTGTTCGGTCCCGCCGCGGACTATGGCTACACCTTC
CASSLFGPAADYGYTF
>-|TRBV15|-|TRBJ1-1
TGTGCCACCAGCAGAGTCGAACAGGGAGACGCTGAAGCTTTCTTT
CATSRVEQGDAEAFF
>-|TRBV5-6|-|TRBJ2-1
TGTGCCAGCAGCTTGGAATTCGGGATTGTGGTACGGAATGAGCAGTTCTTC
CASSLEFGIVVRNEQFF
>-|TRBV5-1|-|TRBJ2-1
TGCGCCAGCAGCTTAAAGAGAGGCCCCTTTGATGAGCAGTTCTTC
CASSLKRGPFDEQFF
>-|TRBV7-9|-|TRBJ2-7
TGTGCCAGCAGCTTAGGGGGCAGGGGCTACGAGCAGTACTTC
CASSLGGRGYEQYF
>-|TRBV5-1|-|TRBJ2-3
TGCGCCAGCAGCTTGGGGGGAGGATCTACAGATACGCAGTATTTT
CASSLGGGSTDTQYF
>TRBD2|TRBV7-2|-|TRBJ2-3
TGTGCCAGCAGCTTAGAATCCAGGGGACTAGCGTCAAATACGCAGTATTTT
CASSLESRGLASNTQYF
>TRBD1|TRBV5-1|-|TRBJ2-7
TGCGCCAGCAGCTTCGGACAGGGGCTGTGGGAGCAGTACTTC
CASSFGQGLWEQYF
>-|TRBV19|-|TRBJ2-1
TGTGCCAGTAGTATAGCTTCTAGAAGGGGTTACGGTGAGCAGTTCTTC
CASSIASRRGYGEQFF
>TRBD2|TRBV28|-|TRBJ2-2
TGTGCCAGCAGTTTATCTAGCGGGAGAGATACCGGGGAGCTGTTTTTT
CASSLSSGRDTGELFF
>TRBD1|TRBV5-1|-|TRBJ2-1
TGCGCCAGCAGCTTGGTAACAGGGGATTACAATGAGCAGTTCTTC
CASSLVTGDYNEQFF
>TRBD1|TRBV27|-|TRBJ2-7
TGTGCCAGCAGTTTCGGGACAGGGACATACGAGCAGTACTTC
CASSFGTGTYEQYF
>TRBD1|TRBV15|-|TRBJ1-4
TGTGCCACCAGCAGGGACAGGACAGGGGCTAATGAAAAACTGTTTTTT
CATSRDRTGANEKLFF
>-|TRBV10-1|-|TRBJ2-7
TGCGCCAGCTTCAAGAGCTCCTACGAGCAGTACTTC
CASFKSSYEQYF
>-|TRBV19|once|TRBJ2-7
TGTGCCAGTAGTATTTCGGTCGGGGAACTCTACGAGCAGTACTTC
CASSISVGELYEQYF
>-|TRBV5-1|-|TRBJ1-4
TGCGCCAGCAGCTTTTCCATCCAGGGGACGGGAGAAAAACTGTTTTTT
CASSFSIQGTGEKLFF
>TRBD1|TRBV27|few|TRBJ1-5
TGTGCCAGCAGTATAACAGGGGGCACGGGGCAGCCCCAGCATTTT
CASSITGGTGQPQHF
>TRBD1|TRBV9|-|TRBJ2-2
TGTGCCAGCAGCGTAGACCCCATCGGGACAGGGTTCACCGGGGAGCTGTTTTTT
CASSVDPIGTGFTGELFF
>-|TRBV18|-|TRBJ2-1
TGTGCCAGCTCACCGTTCCAGGGCGGTTTCGTCGATGAGCAGTTCTTC
CASSPFQGGFVDEQFF
>-|TRBV28|once|TRBJ2-7
TGTGCCAGCAGTTCGTACAGTCGCCTTGGGTACGAGCAGTACTTC
CASSSYSRLGYEQYF
>-|TRBV5-1|-|TRBJ2-3
TGCGCCAGCAGCTTGTTAGGGGCGCCCGGAGGCACAGATACGCAGTATTTT
CASSLLGAPGGTDTQYF
>-|TRBV4-3|-|TRBJ2-2
TGCGCCAGCAGCCCAGGAGGGGGCCCCGGGGAGCTGTTTTTT
CASSPGGGPGELFF
>TRBD1|TRBV6-5|-|TRBJ2-1
TGTGCCAGCAGTTTGACAGGGGCCCTCACCAATGAGCAGTTCTTC
CASSLTGALTNEQFF
>-|TRBV7-6|-|TRBJ2-7
TGTGCCAGCAGCTTAGGCACGGGAGCCTACGAGCAGTACTTC
CASSLGTGAYEQYF
>-|TRBV2|-|TRBJ2-7
TGTGCCAGCAGTGAGACTGGGACTCTCGGCGGCGAGCAGTACTTC
CASSETGTLGGEQYF
>TRBD2|TRBV2|-|TRBJ2-5
TGTGCCAGCAGTGAAGCGCTTCTAAGCGGGAGGCAAGAGACCCAGTACTTC
CASSEALLSGRQETQYF
>TRBD2|TRBV13|-|TRBJ2-5
TGTGCCAGCACCTCAGGCGGAAGCGGGAGGGCCCCCGGGACCCAGTACTTC
CASTSGGSGRAPGTQYF
>-|TRBV6-1|-|TRBJ1-5
TGTGCCAGCAGTGAAGCGTGGAGGGCACCCCAGCCCCAGCATTTT
CASSEAWRAPQPQHF